Listed below are T cell receptor beta chains from one sample, sequenced in a study of vaccination and CD4 T cells after COVID-19. TCRdb re-called the PCR reads through MiXCR, storing one row per CDR3 protein. Of some 7,600 distinct CDR3 sequences listed, roughly 30% are singletons. No antigen has been assigned to these receptors. The sample consisted of CD4+ T cells from blood, cultured in vitro. These receptors came from a human donor in good health. Both conserved end residues are part of each CDR3.

v_gene | CDR3aa
TRBV7-3 | CASSLGLAGLNEQFF
TRBV5-8 | CASQRSRATGELFF
TRBV28 | CASSSRGGTYSGTDSYNEQFF
TRBV7-9 | CASSLRGLDTQYF
TRBV19 | CASSGAARSEAFF
TRBV5-1 | CASSPGGDTQYF
TRBV9 | CASTLQGQGGETQYF
TRBV20-1 | CSASDGYYNSPLHF
TRBV6-2/TRBV6-3 | CVSSYRGSVEPQHF
TRBV5-4 | CASSKTGGLSYEQYF
TRBV7-2 | CASSLGVSGSNEQFF
TRBV7-2 | CASSTSGYTNEQFF
TRBV11-1 | CASSGGETQYF
TRBV28 | CASSPLDRRQPQHF
TRBV20-1 | CSAELNANTGELFF
TRBV6-1 | CASSAQLAGAAYNEQFF
TRBV6-5 | CASSYPWDLSYEQYF
TRBV7-2 | CASSLVTGANVLTF